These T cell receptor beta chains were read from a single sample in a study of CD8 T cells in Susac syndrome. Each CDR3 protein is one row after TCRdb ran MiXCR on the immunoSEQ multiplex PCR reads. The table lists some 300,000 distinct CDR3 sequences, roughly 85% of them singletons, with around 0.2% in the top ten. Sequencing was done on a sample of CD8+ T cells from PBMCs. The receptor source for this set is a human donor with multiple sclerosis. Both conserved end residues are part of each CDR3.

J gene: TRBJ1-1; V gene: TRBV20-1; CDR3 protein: CSARERGTEAFF
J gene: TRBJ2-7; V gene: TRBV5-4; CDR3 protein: CASSQWDRTYEQYF
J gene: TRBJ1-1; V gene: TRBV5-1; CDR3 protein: CASSLSRDLNTEAFF
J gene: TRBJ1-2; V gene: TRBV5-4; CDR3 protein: CASSFWTGNNYGYTF
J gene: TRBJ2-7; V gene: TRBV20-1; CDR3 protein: CSARPGELEQYF
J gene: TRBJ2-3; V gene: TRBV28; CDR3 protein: CASTILTDTQYF
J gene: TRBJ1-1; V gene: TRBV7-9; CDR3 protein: CASSWDRATEAFF
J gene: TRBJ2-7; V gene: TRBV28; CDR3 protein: CASSLPLDPPGTYEQYF
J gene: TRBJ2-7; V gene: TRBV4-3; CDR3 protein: CASSQDQASGTYEQYF
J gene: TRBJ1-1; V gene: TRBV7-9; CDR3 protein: CASSLREVHTEAFF
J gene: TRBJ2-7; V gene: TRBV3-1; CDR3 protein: CASSLGLATTYEQYF
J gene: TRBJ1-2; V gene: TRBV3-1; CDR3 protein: CASSQDDIPPNLDRGGYTF
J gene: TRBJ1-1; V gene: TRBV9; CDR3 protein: CASSVDPVDLNTEAFF
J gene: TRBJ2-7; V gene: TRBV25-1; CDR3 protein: CASSGGGWGRVHEQYF
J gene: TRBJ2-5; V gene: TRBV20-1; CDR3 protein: CSAGGLQKETQYF
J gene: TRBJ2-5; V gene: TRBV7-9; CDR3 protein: CASRLELETQYF
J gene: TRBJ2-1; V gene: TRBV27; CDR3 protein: CASSLGTSGYNEQFF
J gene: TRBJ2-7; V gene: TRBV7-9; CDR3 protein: CASSLATGRGRTREQYF
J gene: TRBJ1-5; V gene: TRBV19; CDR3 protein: CASSLTANQPQHF
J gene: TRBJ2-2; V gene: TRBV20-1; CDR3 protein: CSASGDRENTGELFF
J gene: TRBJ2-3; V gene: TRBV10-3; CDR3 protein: CAISENEGRTDTQYF
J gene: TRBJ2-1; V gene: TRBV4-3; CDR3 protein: CASSLGGGWRDEQFF
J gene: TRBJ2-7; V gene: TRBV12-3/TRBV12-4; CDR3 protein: CASSLDGQGPGYEQYF
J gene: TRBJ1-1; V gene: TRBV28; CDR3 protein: CASSQHSNTEAFF
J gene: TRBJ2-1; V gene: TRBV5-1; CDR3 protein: CASSFLAGAFYNEQFF
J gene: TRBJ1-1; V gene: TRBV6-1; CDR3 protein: CASTPGQGVLNTEAFF
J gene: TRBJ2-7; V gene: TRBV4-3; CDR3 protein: CASSQSTGSREQYF
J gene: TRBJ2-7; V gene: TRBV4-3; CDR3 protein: CASSQDSGTYEQYF
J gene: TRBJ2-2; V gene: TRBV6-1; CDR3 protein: CASSAAGYTGELFF
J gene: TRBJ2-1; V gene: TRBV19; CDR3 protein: CASSAGGSSYNEQFF
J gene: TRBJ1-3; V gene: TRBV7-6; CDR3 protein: CASSLGPRLSGNTIYF
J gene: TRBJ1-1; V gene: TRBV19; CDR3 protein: CASSIGLDNINTEAFF
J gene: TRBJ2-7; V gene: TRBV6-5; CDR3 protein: CASSSPPVYEQYF
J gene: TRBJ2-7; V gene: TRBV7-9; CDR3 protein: CASATETYEQYF
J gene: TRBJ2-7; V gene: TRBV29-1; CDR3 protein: CSVRGDRGPYEQYF
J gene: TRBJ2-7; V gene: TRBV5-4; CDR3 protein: CASSFSRAPSYEQYF
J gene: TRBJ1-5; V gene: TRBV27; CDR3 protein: CASSMAVNQPQHF
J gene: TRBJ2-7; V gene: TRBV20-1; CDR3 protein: CSARPIGRLSYEQYF
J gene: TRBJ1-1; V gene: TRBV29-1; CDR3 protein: CSVEDRGGNTEAFF
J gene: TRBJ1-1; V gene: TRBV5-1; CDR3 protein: CASSLEVWGRLTEAFF
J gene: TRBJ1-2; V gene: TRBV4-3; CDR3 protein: CASSQENVAGAGYGYTF
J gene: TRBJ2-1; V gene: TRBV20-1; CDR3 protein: CSADEQRDYNEQFF
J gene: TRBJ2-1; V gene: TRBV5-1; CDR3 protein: CASGWSGTYNEQFF
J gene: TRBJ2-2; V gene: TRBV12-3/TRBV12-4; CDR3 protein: CASTGQDNTGELFF